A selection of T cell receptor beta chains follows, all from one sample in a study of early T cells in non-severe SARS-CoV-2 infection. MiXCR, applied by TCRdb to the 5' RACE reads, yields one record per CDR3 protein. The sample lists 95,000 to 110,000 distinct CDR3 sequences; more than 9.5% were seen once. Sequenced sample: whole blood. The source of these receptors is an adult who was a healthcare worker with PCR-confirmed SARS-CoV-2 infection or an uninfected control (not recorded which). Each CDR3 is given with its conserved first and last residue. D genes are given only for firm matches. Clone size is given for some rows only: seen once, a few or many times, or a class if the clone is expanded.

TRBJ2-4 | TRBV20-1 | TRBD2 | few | CSARVAGRGAKNIQYF | TGCAGTGCTAGAGTAGCCGGGAGGGGGGCCAAAAACATTCAGTACTTC
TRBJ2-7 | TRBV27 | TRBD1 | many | CASSLFGQVYEQYF | TGTGCCAGCAGTTTATTCGGACAGGTGTACGAGCAGTACTTC
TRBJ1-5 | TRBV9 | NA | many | CASGGEDIQPQHF | TGTGCCAGCGGAGGGGAGGACATTCAGCCCCAGCATTTT
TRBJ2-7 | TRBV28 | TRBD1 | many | CASSPSGTGQDYEQYF | TGTGCCAGCAGCCCATCCGGGACAGGGCAAGACTACGAGCAGTACTTC
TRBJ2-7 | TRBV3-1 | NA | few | CASSPSGSRSYEQYF | TGTGCCAGCAGCCCGTCCGGGTCCCGCTCCTACGAGCAGTACTTC
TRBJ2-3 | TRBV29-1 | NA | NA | CSVPTPLGLTDTQYF | TGCAGCGTTCCGACGCCCCTAGGTCTCACAGATACGCAGTATTTT
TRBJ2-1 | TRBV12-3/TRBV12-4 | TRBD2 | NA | CASNSGTSSYNEQFF | TGTGCCAGCAACAGCGGGACTAGCTCCTACAATGAGCAGTTCTTC
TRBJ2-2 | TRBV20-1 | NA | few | CSAHEGGNTGELFF | TGCAGTGCTCATGAGGGAGGGAACACCGGGGAGCTGTTTTTT
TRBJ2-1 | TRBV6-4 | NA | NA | CASSDRVWDNEQFF | TGTGCCAGCAGTGATCGTGTGTGGGACAATGAGCAGTTCTTC
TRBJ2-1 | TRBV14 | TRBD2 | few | CASSRVAGGREQFF | TGTGCCAGCTCACGGGTAGCGGGAGGACGCGAGCAGTTCTTC
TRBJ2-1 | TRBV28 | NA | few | CASSPPLDGANEQFF | TGTGCCAGCAGTCCCCCCCTCGATGGGGCAAATGAGCAGTTCTTC
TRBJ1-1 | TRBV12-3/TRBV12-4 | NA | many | CASSSSRRSTEAFF | TGTGCCAGCAGTTCCTCTAGGAGGAGTACTGAAGCTTTCTTT
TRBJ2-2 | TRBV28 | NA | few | CASSFPQGTPSTGELFF | TGTGCCAGCAGTTTCCCTCAGGGCACCCCGAGTACCGGGGAGCTGTTTTTT
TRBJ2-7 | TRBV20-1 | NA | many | CSARSEGATAPYEQYF | TGCAGTGCTAGAAGTGAAGGCGCAACCGCGCCCTACGAGCAGTACTTC
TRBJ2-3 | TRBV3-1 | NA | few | CASSQAQSRPITDTQYF | TGTGCCAGCAGCCAAGCCCAGAGCAGGCCCATCACAGATACGCAGTATTTT
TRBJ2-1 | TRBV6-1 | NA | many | CASRGGRDIYNEQFF | TGTGCCAGCAGGGGCGGGCGGGATATTTACAATGAGCAGTTCTTC
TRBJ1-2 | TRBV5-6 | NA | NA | CASSPAGALPYGYTF | TGTGCCAGCAGCCCCGCAGGGGCGCTACCCTATGGCTACACCTTC
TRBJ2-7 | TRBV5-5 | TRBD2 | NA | CASSLESGNYEQYF | TGTGCCAGCAGCTTGGAAAGCGGGAACTACGAGCAGTACTTC
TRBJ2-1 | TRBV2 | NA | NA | CASSEEISTEQFF | TGTGCCAGCAGTGAGGAGATCTCAACTGAGCAGTTCTTC
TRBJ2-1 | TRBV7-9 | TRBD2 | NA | CASSADPGTSGRAYNEQFF | TGTGCCAGCAGCGCCGACCCCGGGACTAGCGGGAGGGCTTACAATGAGCAGTTCTTC
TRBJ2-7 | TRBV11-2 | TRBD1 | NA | CASSWRTGGNEQYF | TGTGCCAGCAGCTGGAGGACAGGGGGCAACGAGCAGTACTTC
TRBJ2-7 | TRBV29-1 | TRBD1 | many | CSARPGQGKDEQYF | TGCAGCGCGAGACCGGGACAGGGGAAGGACGAGCAGTACTTC
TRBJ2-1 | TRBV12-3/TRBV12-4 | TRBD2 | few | CASSLPLAGLDEQFF | TGTGCCAGCAGTCTCCCTCTAGCGGGATTGGATGAGCAGTTCTTC
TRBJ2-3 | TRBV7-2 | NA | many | CASSLIVDTQYF | TGTGCCAGCAGCCTCATAGTGGATACGCAGTATTTT
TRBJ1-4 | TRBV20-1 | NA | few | CSGENIGKLFF | TGCAGTGGAGAAAACATAGGAAAACTGTTTTTT
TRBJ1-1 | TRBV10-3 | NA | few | CAITSEAMNTEAFF | TGTGCCATCACTTCCGAGGCCATGAACACTGAAGCTTTCTTT
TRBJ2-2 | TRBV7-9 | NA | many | CASSPDRSWSKTGELFF | TGTGCCAGCAGCCCCGACAGGTCGTGGTCGAAGACCGGGGAGCTGTTTTTT
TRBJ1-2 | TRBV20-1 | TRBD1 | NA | CSARQGMHGYTF | TGCAGTGCGAGACAGGGAATGCATGGCTACACCTTC